This entry concerns a single T cell receptor (beta chain). The data are from a study of blood T cell repertoires in COVID-19. Study background: From the United States, Italy and Spain came samples of acute and convalescent COVID-19. T cells, B-cell-depleted T cells, or PBMCs supplied cDNA or gDNA.

The assay was immunoSEQ multiplex PCR, and TCRdb's table has in-frame clones only and misses some. This table has 130,000 to 150,000 clones, about 85% appearing once. The V gene end was trimmed by 3 bases and the J gene end by 0 bases; junction bases not matched to a gene: 5. Germline V gene sequence: CDR1 MNHNS, CDR2 SASEGT. CDR3 length: 17 amino acids. The J gene is TRBJ2-3, the V gene TRBV6-1; 11 bases match TRBD2. The sample comprised peripheral blood. This clonotype was obtained from a human donor with acute or convalescent COVID-19. The donor label of this sample is uncertain. CDR3 in amino acids: CASSDPRLAGSTDTQYF. The CDR3 DNA reads as TGTGCCAGCAGTGATCCCCGACTAGCGGGAAGCACAGATACGCAGTATTTT.